Below, 14 T cell receptor beta chains from the same sample are listed, as sequenced in a study of T-cell memory formation after mild COVID-19. TCRdb used MiXCR to reprocess the 5' RACE reads, holding one entry per CDR3 protein. The data hold approximately 45,000 distinct CDR3 sequences, with about 6.8% observed a single time. The sequenced material came from PBMCs or a T cell subset sorted from them (not recorded which). These receptors were taken from an adult who had mild COVID-19 (a few samples of this study predate the infection). Cell type and time point are not known.

This clonotype was seen more than once but under ten times. This CDR3 reads CAINEQGPPQDTQYF. CDR3 in DNA: TGTGCCATCAACGAGCAGGGGCCGCCACAAGATACGCAGTATTTT. The chain couples TRBV10-3 to TRBJ2-3; the D gene is possibly TRBD1 (6 bases). The CDR3 consists of 15 residues. The V end lost 7 bases, the J end lost 5 bases, and 19 bases lay between the germline ends. Per the germline V gene, CDR1 is ENHRY and CDR2 is SYGVKD.

V gene TRBV15 combines with J gene TRBJ2-1, with D hard to call. CDR1 and CDR2 from the germline V gene are LNHNV and YYDKDF (reference sequence). V was shortened by 0 bases and J by 10 bases, with 19 bases between the two germline ends. This CDR3 comprises 16 residues. CDR3 nucleotides: TGTGCCACCAGCAGAGATTCTGGATTTCGTATCGGGGAGCAGTTCTTC. Protein sequence: CATSRDSGFRIGEQFF.

The table lists this clonotype with many counts. The V call is TRBV12-3 or TRBV12-4, the J call TRBJ1-2; D not certain. The germline V and J ends were trimmed by 6 bases and 8 bases, with 16 bases remaining between them. The CDR3 is 13 amino acids. The CDR3 DNA reads as TGTGCCAGCAGCCGACAAGGAGTAGAAGGCTACACCTTC. Protein: CASSRQGVEGYTF.

V is TRBV7-6 and J is TRBJ1-4; D possibly corresponds to TRBD1 (6 bases). In germline, CDR1 is SGHVS, CDR2 FNYEAQ. This CDR3 contains 13 residues. The V end was cut by 3 bases, the J end by 8 bases, with 10 bases between. Here the CDR3 reads CASSFRGGEKLFF. The CDR3 DNA reads as TGTGCCAGCAGCTTCAGGGGAGGCGAAAAACTGTTTTTT. Full variable domain (rest looked up from reference TRBV7-6 and TRBJ1-4): GAGVSQSPRYKVTKRGQDVALRCDPISGHVSLYWYRQALGQGPEFLTYFNYEAQQDKSGLPNDRFSAERPEGSISTLTIQRTEQRDSAMYRCASSFRGGEKLFFGSGTQLSVL.

This chain joins TRBV19 and TRBJ2-1; D may be TRBD2 (6 bases). The CDR3 spans 13 residues. Trimming pared 4 bases from V and 9 bases from J, leaving 13 bases between. The germline gives CDR1 LNHDA, CDR2 SQIVND (reference sequence). The CDR3 DNA sequence: TGTGCCAGTAGTAAGGGACTTCTGGGTGAGCAGTTCTTC. This codes for CASSKGLLGEQFF.

This clonotype showed up many times. The chain recombines TRBV7-2 with TRBJ2-1; 7 positions match TRBD2. The CDR3 is 14 residues long. Trimming cost V 1 base and J 7 bases; bases outside gene matches: 4. The germline V gene has CDR1 SGHTA and CDR2 FQGNSA. The CDR3 DNA reads TGTGCCAGCAGCTTAGTGGCTAGCGGAAATGAGCAGTTCTTC. As protein: CASSLVASGNEQFF.

The CDR3 is CASSLTSGSSYNEQFF. The DNA for the CDR3 is TGTGCCAGCAGTCTCACTAGCGGGAGCTCCTACAATGAGCAGTTCTTC. The gene calls are TRBV12-3 or TRBV12-4 and TRBJ2-1; 11 bases agree with TRBD2. Trimming at V came to 5 bases and at J to 0 bases, leaving 3 bases not matched to a gene. The CDR3 contains 16 residues.

This clonotype turned up a few times. The genes are TRBV5-1 and TRBJ2-1; no definite D call. CDR1 is SGHRS and CDR2 is YFSETQ in the germline V gene. CDR3 size: 13 residues. V gave up 2 bases and J gave up 7 bases, with 10 bases separating them. The CDR3 is CASSLGRVNEQFF. The CDR3 DNA follows: TGCGCCAGCAGCTTAGGTAGGGTTAATGAGCAGTTCTTC.

This clonotype was counted a few times. CDR3 residues: CASSGGREPTDTQYF. The CDR3 DNA follows: TGTGCCAGCAGTGGCGGGCGGGAGCCGACAGATACGCAGTATTTT. The chain is built from TRBV21-1 and TRBJ2-3; the tabulated D call, TRBD2, remains unverified against the DNA. TRBV21-1 is listed as a pseudogene. The CDR3 sequence is 15 residues long.

This clonotype was picked up many times. This rearrangement joins TRBV7-9 to TRBJ2-1; TRBD2 matches 9 bases. Germline V lookup: CDR1 SEHNR, CDR2 FQNEAQ (reference sequence). The ends lost 5 bases at V and 8 bases at J; junction bases unmatched: 10. There are 15 residues in the CDR3. CDR3 residues: CASSTLAGNGHEQFF. The DNA of the CDR3 is TGTGCCAGCAGCACTCTAGCGGGAAATGGACATGAGCAGTTCTTC.

The chain links TRBV19 to TRBJ2-7, with D possibly matching TRBD1 (6 bases). V lost 7 bases and J lost 2, with 18 bases in between. The V gene's germline CDR1 is LNHDA and CDR2 SQIVND (reference sequence). The length of the CDR3 is 15 residues. The CDR3 spells CASTTGRSGTYEQYF. The CDR3 nucleotides read TGTGCCAGTACGACAGGCCGATCTGGTACCTACGAGCAGTACTTC.

V gene TRBV19 combines with J gene TRBJ1-2; D remains unclear. V lost 10 bases to trimming and J lost 5 bases, with 20 bases between them. The CDR3 is 14 amino acids. From germline, CDR1 is LNHDA and CDR2 SQIVND (reference sequence). CDR3 residues: CATRRGNGGYGYTF. The DNA of the CDR3 is TGTGCCACCAGGAGAGGGAATGGCGGATATGGCTACACCTTC.

This clonotype was counted ten times or more. This chain uses TRBV20-1 with TRBJ2-7; 10 nucleotides align to TRBD2. After removal of 1 base from V and 4 bases from J, the junction contained 13 bases not matched to a gene. The CDR3 loop spans 17 amino acids. Germline values: CDR1 DFQATT, CDR2 SNEGSKA (reference sequence). CDR3 coding DNA: TGCAGTGCTAGAGGGATGGGGTCGTTAGCGGGAGGATACGAGCAGTACTTC. It is translated as CSARGMGSLAGGYEQYF.

Ten or more counts support this clonotype. V gene TRBV5-5 combines with J gene TRBJ2-1; D ambiguous. This CDR3 is 12 amino acids long. Germline V gene data show CDR1 as SGHKS and CDR2 as YYEKEE (reference sequence). V was cut by 2 bases and J by 6 bases, with 6 bases left in between. This CDR3 is CASSFSTNEQFF. The CDR3 nucleotides read TGTGCCAGCAGCTTTTCCACCAATGAGCAGTTCTTC.